Included here is one T cell receptor (beta chain) sequence, with context. The antigen is unknown. Selected positively for CCR7 and CD45RO-negative, naive CD8 cells excluded terminally differentiated effector memory CD45RA+ cells. The data are from a study of shared clonotypes between healthy human individuals. Study-level information: With ages of 18 to 49, the donors were a couple of women and a few men. Used for every donor were three CD4 naive, three CD4 memory, two CD8 naive and one CD8 memory plate. Broader study findings: Researchers found naive subsets generally carried larger estimated richness than memory subsets. Generation of non-shared clonotypes was less probable than generation of clonotypes shared by all four donors.

Profiling relied on immunoSEQ multiplex PCR, and the TCRdb table lists in-frame clones only, not all of them. The data contain about 2 million clones, about 95% of them seen just once; the ten biggest clones take up about 1.1%. CDR3 length: 15 amino acids. Germline V gene data show CDR1 as SGHVS and CDR2 as FNYEAQ. V dropped 0 bases and J dropped 3 bases, with 8 bases sitting between them. The rearrangement links TRBV7-6 to TRBJ2-2; unclear D gene. The source is a young man in good health. Sequenced: naive CD8+ T cells sorted from blood. The CDR3 nucleotides read TGTGCCAGCAGCTTAGCGGGCACCCACACCGGGGAGCTGTTTTTT. This translates into CASSLAGTHTGELFF.